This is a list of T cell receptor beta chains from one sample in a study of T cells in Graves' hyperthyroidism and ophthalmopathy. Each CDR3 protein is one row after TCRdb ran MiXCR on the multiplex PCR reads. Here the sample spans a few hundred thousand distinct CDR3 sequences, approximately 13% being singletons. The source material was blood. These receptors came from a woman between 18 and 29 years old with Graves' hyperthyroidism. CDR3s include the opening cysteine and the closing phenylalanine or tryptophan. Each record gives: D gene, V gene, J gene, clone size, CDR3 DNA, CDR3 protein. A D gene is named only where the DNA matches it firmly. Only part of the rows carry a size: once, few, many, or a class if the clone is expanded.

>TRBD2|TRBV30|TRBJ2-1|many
TGTGCCTGGAGTGTCTTAGTTGGACTAGGTATTGAGCAGTTCTTC
CAWSVLVGLGIEQFF
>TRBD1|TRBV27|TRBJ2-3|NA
TGTGCCAGCAGTAGGGGGCTGGTCACAGATACGCAGTATTTT
CASSRGLVTDTQYF
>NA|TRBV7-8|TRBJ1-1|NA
TGTGCCAGCAGCCCGACTTCGGACAGATATTCTGAAGCTTTCTTT
CASSPTSDRYSEAFF
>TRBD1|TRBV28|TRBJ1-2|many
TGTGCCAGCAGTTTCACAGGGGGGCTCTATGGCTACACCTTC
CASSFTGGLYGYTF
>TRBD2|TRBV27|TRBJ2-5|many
TGTGCCAGCAGTTGGTTAGCGGGAGGGGAGACCCAGTACTTC
CASSWLAGGETQYF
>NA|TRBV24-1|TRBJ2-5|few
TGTGCCACCAGTGGTACAGGGTTGGAAGAGGAGACCCAGTACTTC
CATSGTGLEEETQYF
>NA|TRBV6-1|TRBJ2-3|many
TGTGCCAGCAGTCGTCGACAGGAGTCATCAGATACGCAGTATTTT
CASSRRQESSDTQYF
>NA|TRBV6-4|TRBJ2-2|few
TGTGCCAGCAGTGACTCCGCCGTGAGCACCGGGGAGCTGTTTTTT
CASSDSAVSTGELFF
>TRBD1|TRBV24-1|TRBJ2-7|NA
TGTGCCACCAGTGATTCCCCCGGGACAGGGGCGAGGCCCTACGAGCAGTACTTC
CATSDSPGTGARPYEQYF
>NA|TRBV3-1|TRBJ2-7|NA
TGTGCCAGCAGCCCCTCTGGGGCCAATCTGAAGCAGTACTTC
CASSPSGANLKQYF
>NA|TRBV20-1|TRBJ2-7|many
TGCAGTGCTCATCAGGGGGGCAACGAGCAGTACTTC
CSAHQGGNEQYF
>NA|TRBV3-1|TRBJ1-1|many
TGTGCCAGCAGCCCGCCAGGGACCACTGAAGCTTTCTTT
CASSPPGTTEAFF
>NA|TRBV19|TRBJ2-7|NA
TGTGCCAGTACCTCGCGGGGCACCCGCGAGCAGTACTTC
CASTSRGTREQYF
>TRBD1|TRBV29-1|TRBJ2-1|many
TGCAGCGTTGAAGATCAGGGACAGGTTCAGAATGAGCAGTTCTTC
CSVEDQGQVQNEQFF
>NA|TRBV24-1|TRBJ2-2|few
TGTGCCACCAGTGACTTCGACGGGACCGGGGAGCTGTTTTTT
CATSDFDGTGELFF
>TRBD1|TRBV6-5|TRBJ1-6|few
TGTGCCAGCAGTTACGGGCAGGGGGGAAATAATTCACCCCTCCACTTT
CASSYGQGGNNSPLHF
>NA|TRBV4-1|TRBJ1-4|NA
TGCGCCAGCAGCCGCGGGACACGTGAAAAACTGTTTTTT
CASSRGTREKLFF
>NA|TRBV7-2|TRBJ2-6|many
TGTGCCAGCAGCTTCGCGTCTGGGGGGCTCAGCTCTGGGGCCAACGTCCTGACTTTC
CASSFASGGLSSGANVLTF
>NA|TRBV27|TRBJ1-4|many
TGTGCCAGCAGTCCCAGTCGACGGGAAAAACTGTTTTTT
CASSPSRREKLFF
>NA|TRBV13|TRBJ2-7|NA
TGTGCCAGCAGCACCGTCAGCTGGGGGAACCAGAGGGAGCAGTACTTC
CASSTVSWGNQREQYF
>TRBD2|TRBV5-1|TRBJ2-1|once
TGCGCCAGCAGCTTGGATCTAGCGGGGGTGTCCTACAATGAGCAGTTCTTC
CASSLDLAGVSYNEQFF
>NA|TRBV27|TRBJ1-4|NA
TGTGCCAGCCAGGGGTCGAATGAAAAACTGTTTTTT
CASQGSNEKLFF